Described below is a single T cell receptor (beta chain) sequence and its context. Its target is unknown. These data come from a study of vaccination effects on CD4 cells after COVID-19. Expansion of antigen-specific CD4+ T cells with viral peptide pools was carried out by the ViraFEST assay before sequencing. Having been cultured for 10 days, the cells underwent CD4+ T cell isolation. Vaccine administered to participants consisted of two doses of either BNT162b2 or mRNA-1273. Absence of prior SARS-CoV-2 infection characterized the vaccine recipients, who showed negative nucleocapsid antibodies. General observations from the study: Few convalescent patients, and no early post-infection timepoints, were available to the study.

Produced via immunoSEQ multiplex PCR; TCRdb's table is partial and in-frame only. This sample has approximately 13,000 clones; roughly 72% occur once, and the top ten carry roughly 9.7%. This CDR3 has 13 amino acids. V lost 0 bases and J 14 bases, leaving 11 bases between the germline ends. CDR1 and CDR2 (germline): MNHNS, SASEGT. The V gene is TRBV6-1, the J gene TRBJ1-6; D not certain. Sequencing used CD4+ T cells from PBMCs cultured with SARS-CoV-2 spike peptides, obtained after COVID-19 vaccination. The source is a human donor who received a COVID-19 vaccine. The CDR3 DNA sequence: TGTGCCAGCAGTGAAGCCGACCAGGCCGCCCTCCACTTT. Protein product: CASSEADQAALHF.